The clone carrying this T cell receptor beta chain is medium-sized (0.01 to 0.1%) in the sample. The antigen is not known. These data belong to a study of metastatic and nonmetastatic thyroid tumors. Study-wide context: The authors compared repertoires across blood and tumor or nodule tissue from malignant and benign thyroid patients. Study-wide results and limits: A significant increase in TCR beta diversity was reportedly seen in malignant thyroid tumors relative to benign nodules, in blood and tumor.

In the study's own analysis: The distant-metastasis classifier for papillary thyroid cancer was built from CDR3 differences across clinicopathological groups. Using MiXCR, TCRdb re-called clones from the PCR reads. TCRdb assigned the V and J calls; the authors' analysis was not used. The sample contains 20,000 to 25,000 clones, about 24% of which appear only once. No treatment of any kind had been given to any patient before thyroid surgery. This CDR3 has 15 amino acids. Germline V CDR1 and CDR2: WSHSY, SAAADI. J lost 4 bases, V lost 6 bases, and 6 bases had no gene match. This TCR was recovered from a female donor with papillary thyroid cancer or a benign thyroid nodule (not recorded which). Some clones in this sample may be carry-over from other donors' samples. Sequenced material: tumor tissue. The chain has TRBV10-2 and TRBJ2-7, with TRBD2 identical over 13 bases. This chain's CDR3 is CASSGTSGRVYEQYF. The CDR3 bases are TGCGCCAGCAGCGGAACTAGCGGGAGGGTTTACGAGCAGTACTTC.